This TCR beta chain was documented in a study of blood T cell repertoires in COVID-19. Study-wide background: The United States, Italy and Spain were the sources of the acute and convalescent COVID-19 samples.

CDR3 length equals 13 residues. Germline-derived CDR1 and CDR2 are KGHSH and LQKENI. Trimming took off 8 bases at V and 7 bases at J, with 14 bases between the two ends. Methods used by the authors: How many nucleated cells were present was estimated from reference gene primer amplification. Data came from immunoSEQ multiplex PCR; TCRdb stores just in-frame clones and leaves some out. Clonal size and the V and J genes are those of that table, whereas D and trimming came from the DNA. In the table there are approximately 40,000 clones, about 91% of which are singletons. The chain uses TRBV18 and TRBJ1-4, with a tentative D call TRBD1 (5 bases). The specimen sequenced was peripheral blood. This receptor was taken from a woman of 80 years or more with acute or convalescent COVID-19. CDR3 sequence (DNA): TGTGCCAGCACCCAGGGTCTAATTGAAAAACTGTTTTTT. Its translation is CASTQGLIEKLFF.